The T cell receptor (beta chain) under discussion was sequenced for a study of blood T cell repertoires in COVID-19. Study as a whole: T cells, B-cell-depleted T cells, or PBMCs provided the cDNA or gDNA that served as material.

Looked up from germline, CDR1 is LNHDA and CDR2 is SQIVND (reference sequence). Trimming at V came to 0 bases and at J to 2 bases, leaving 4 bases not matched to a gene. CDR3 length: 16 residues. Assay: immunoSEQ multiplex PCR; the TCRdb copy retains only in-frame clones and omits some. The sample shows 110,000 or so clones, about 80% of them seen only once. This TCR was recovered from a woman between 40 and 55 years old with acute or convalescent COVID-19. The sample was peripheral blood. The chain joins TRBV19 to TRBJ2-1; TRBD1 aligns across 7 bases. CDR3 sequence (DNA): TGTGCCAGTAGTATAGACAGACAGGGAACCTACAATGAGCAGTTCTTC. Translation gives CASSIDRQGTYNEQFF.